The text below deals with one TCR beta chain. Antigen: not known. These data belong to a study of T-cell memory formation after mild COVID-19. Study-level findings and limits: Later expanders leaned CD4+, whereas clones that contracted between day 15 and 85 were balanced CD4/CD8.

TCRdb re-analysed the 5' RACE reads in MiXCR, keeping a single row per CDR3 protein. Among about 560,000 distinct CDR3 sequences listed, about a sixth were seen once. The trim removed 0 bases at V and 4 bases at J, leaving 6 bases unmatched. Germline loops: CDR1 SGDLS, CDR2 YYNGEE. CDR3 length: 15 amino acids. The receptor's source is an adult woman who had mild COVID-19 (a few samples of this study predate the infection). Cell type and time point are not known. This chain connects TRBV9 to TRBJ2-5, with 7 bases lining up with TRBD2. The sequencing input was PBMCs or a T cell subset sorted from them (not recorded which). CDR3 loop: CASSVGGGSGETQYF. The CDR3 DNA follows: TGTGCCAGCAGCGTAGGCGGGGGTAGTGGAGAGACCCAGTACTTC.